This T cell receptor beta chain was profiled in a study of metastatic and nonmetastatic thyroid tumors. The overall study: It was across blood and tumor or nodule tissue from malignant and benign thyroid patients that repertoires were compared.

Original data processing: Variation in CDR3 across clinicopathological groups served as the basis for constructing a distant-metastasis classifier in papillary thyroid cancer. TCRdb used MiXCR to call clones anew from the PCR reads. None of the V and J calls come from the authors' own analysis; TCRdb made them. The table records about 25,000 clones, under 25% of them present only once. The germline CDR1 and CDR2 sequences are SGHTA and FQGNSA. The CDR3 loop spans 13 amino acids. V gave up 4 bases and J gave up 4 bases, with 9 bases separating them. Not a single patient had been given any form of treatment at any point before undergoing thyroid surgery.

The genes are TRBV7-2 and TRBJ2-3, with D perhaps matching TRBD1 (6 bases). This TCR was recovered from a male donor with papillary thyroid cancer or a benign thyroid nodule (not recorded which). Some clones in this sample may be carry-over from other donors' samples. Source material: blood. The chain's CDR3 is CASSSQGSDTQYF. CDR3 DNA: TGTGCCAGCAGCTCCCAGGGGTCAGATACGCAGTATTTT.